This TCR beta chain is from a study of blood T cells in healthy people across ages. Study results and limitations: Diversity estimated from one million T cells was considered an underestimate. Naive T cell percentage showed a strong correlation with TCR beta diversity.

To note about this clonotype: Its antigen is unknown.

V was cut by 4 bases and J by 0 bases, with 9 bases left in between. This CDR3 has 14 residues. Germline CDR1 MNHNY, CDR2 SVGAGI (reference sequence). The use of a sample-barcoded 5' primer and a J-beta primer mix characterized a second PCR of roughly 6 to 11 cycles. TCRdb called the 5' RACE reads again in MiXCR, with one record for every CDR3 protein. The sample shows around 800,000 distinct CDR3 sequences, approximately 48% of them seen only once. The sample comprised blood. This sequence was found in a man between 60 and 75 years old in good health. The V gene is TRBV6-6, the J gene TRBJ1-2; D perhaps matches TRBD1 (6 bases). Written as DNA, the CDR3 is TGTGCCAGCAGTTGGCGGGGGCCTAACTATGGCTACACCTTC. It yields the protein CASSWRGPNYGYTF.